Presented here are 3 T cell receptor beta chains from one specimen sequenced in a study of molecular identifiers for immune sequencing clone quantification. From the PCR reads, TCRdb called clonotypes with MiXCR, one entry per CDR3 protein. The repertoire holds approximately 550,000 distinct CDR3 sequences, with 20% to 25% as singletons. The sample taken for sequencing was naive CD8+ T cells from blood, with Jurkat cell RNA spiked in. Subset of the sample: FACS-sorted CD8+CD4-CCR7+CD45RA+ naive T cells. These receptors came from a human donor in good health. Some libraries in this study had Jurkat cell RNA spiked in.

This clonotype was picked up a small number of times. The chain joins TRBV28 to TRBJ2-7; D is ambiguous. This CDR3 contains 11 residues. CDR1 and CDR2 (germline): MDHEN, SYDVKM. Written as DNA, the CDR3 is TGTGCGAGCCAGTCTTCCTACGAGCAGTACTTC. Protein sequence: CASQSSYEQYF.

This clonotype occurred many times. V is TRBV9 and J is TRBJ2-7, with TRBD1 matching 8 bases. CDR1 is SGDLS and CDR2 is YYNGEE in the germline V gene. CDR3 length: 14 amino acids. Losses at the gene ends were 0 bases for V and 5 bases for J; bases not matched to a gene: 4. The CDR3 region is CASSVAGGSDEQYF. The CDR3 bases are TGTGCCAGCAGCGTAGCAGGGGGCAGCGACGAGCAGTACTTC.

This chain connects TRBV6-5 to TRBJ2-7; D possibly corresponds to TRBD1 (8 bases). CDR3 length: 16 amino acids. The germline gives CDR1 MNHEY, CDR2 SVGAGI. V lost 4 bases and J lost 4, with 20 bases in between. The DNA of the CDR3 is TGTGCCAGCAGTTCCCCATACGACAGGGGAGGGTACGAGCAGTACTTC. Its protein product is CASSSPYDRGGYEQYF.